This T cell receptor (beta chain) stems from a study of control samples from healthy donors and cancer patients (dated by TCRdb to 2018 to 2020). The library was obtained by the immunoSEQ multiplex PCR assay. The table comes from immuneACCESS by way of TCRdb, which keeps in-frame sequences with V and J called. Part of the clones is missing from these tables; in studies checked, under half for an unresolved V gene and the rest for unknown reasons. Across this sample there are approximately 120,000 clones, with 90% seen only once. More than 3.5% of the sample rests with the top ten. A single count supports this clone. Its antigen has not been determined. No much larger clone is present one base from it, and per-base qualities are unavailable. Inclusive of the bounding cysteine and phenylalanine, the CDR3 is 13 residues long. The kept DNA is CDR3 alone, 39 bases in frame from the first base. Trimming at the junction amounts to 0 bases on V and 6 bases on J, and the germline ends lie 9 bases apart. The germline V gene encodes CDR1 SGDLS and CDR2 YYNGEE.

Recombination linked TRBV9 to TRBJ1-1; the D gene is perhaps TRBD1, on 5 matching bases. Sequencing was carried out using blood. This receptor was taken from a human donor in good health. The donor label of this sample is uncertain. The DNA sequence reads TGTGCCAGCAGCGTAGCATCAGGGTCTGAAGCTTTCTTT. It is translated as CASSVASGSEAFF.